One T cell receptor beta chain is described in this entry. The entry originates in a study of control samples from healthy donors and cancer patients. The repertoire was sequenced with immunoSEQ multiplex PCR; TCRdb's copy has only in-frame clones and lacks some. The table records about 73,000 clones, 85% to 95% of them present only once. The germline CDR1 and CDR2 sequences are SGHRS and YFSETQ. Trimming removed 0 bases from V and 4 bases from J, with 8 bases in between. This CDR3 contains 14 residues. The sequenced material came from blood. The chain combines TRBV5-1 with TRBJ1-5; the D is unclear. The clonotype was recovered from a woman aged 35 to 49 in good health. The CDR3 protein is CASSLGQTNQPQHF. In DNA form, the CDR3 reads TGCGCCAGCAGCTTGGGGCAGACAAATCAGCCCCAGCATTTT.